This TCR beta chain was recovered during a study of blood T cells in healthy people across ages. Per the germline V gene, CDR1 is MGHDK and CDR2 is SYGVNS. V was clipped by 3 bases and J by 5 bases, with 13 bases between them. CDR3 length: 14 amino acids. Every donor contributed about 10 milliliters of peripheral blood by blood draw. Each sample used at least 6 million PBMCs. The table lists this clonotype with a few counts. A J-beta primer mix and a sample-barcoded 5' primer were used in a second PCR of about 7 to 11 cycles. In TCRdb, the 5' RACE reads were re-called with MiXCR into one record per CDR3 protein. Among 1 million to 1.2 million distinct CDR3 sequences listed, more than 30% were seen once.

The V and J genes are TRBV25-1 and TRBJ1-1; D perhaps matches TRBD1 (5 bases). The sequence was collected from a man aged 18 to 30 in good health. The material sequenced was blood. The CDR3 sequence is CASSEIRDGTEAFF. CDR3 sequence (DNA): TGTGCCAGCAGTGAGATTAGGGACGGGACTGAAGCTTTCTTT. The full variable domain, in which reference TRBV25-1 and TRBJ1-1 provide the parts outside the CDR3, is EADIYQTPRYLVIGTGKKITLECSQTMGHDKMYWYQQDPGMELHLIHYSYGVNSTEKGDLSSESTVSRIRTEHFPLTLESARPSHTSQYLCASSEIRDGTEAFFGQGTRLTVV.